This paragraph covers one T cell receptor beta chain sequence. Its antigen is currently unknown. These data are taken from a study of response to subunit inactivated influenza vaccine. Study results and caveats: Authors suggested each seasonal flu vaccination may recruit only limited numbers of new T cells.

Each CDR3 protein gets one entry after TCRdb re-called the RT-PCR reads with MiXCR. The sample gives about 700,000 distinct CDR3 sequences, 15% to 17% of which show up once; more than 9% is in the top ten. This CDR3 spans 15 amino acids. Trimming removed 6 bases from V and 9 bases from J, with 19 bases in between. Per the germline V gene, CDR1 is SGHRS and CDR2 is YFSETQ. The TCR originated in a man between 50 and 59 years old who received an inactivated influenza vaccine. The sample was PBMCs from blood, taken 12 days after vaccination. The chain recombines TRBV5-1 with TRBJ1-6; D may be TRBD1 (5 bases). CDR3 region: CASTVGLTGGSPLHF. The CDR3, as DNA: TGCGCCAGCACCGTGGGGCTAACCGGGGGTTCACCCCTCCACTTT.